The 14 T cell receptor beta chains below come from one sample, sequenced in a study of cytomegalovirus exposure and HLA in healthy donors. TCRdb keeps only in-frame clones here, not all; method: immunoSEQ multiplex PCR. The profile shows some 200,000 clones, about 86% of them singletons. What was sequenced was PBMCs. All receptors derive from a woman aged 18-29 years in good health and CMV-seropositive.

The CDR3 DNA follows: TGCGCCAGCAGGTCGTTAGCGGGGGGGACCTACGAGCAGTACTTC. The encoded protein is CASRSLAGGTYEQYF. The rearrangement joins TRBV5-1 to TRBJ2-7, with 11 bases fitting TRBD2. V lost 5 bases and J lost 2; bases outside the gene matches: 6. CDR3 length: 15 residues. The V gene's germline CDR1 is SGHRS and CDR2 YFSETQ.

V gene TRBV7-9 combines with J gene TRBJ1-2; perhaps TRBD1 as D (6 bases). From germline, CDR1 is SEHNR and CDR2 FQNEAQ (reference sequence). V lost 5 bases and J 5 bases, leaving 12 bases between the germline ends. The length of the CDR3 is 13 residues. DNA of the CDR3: TGTGCCAGCAGCCAGCCTGACAGGTATGGCTACACCTTC. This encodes CASSQPDRYGYTF.

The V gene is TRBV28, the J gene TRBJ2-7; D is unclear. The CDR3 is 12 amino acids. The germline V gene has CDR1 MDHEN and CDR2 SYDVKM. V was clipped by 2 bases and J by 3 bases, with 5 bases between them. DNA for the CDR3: TGTGCCAGCAGTTTAGGCCTCTACGAGCAGTACTTC. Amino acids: CASSLGLYEQYF. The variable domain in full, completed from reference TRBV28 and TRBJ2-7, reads DVKVTQSSRYLVKRTGEKVFLECVQDMDHENMFWYRQDPGLGLRLIYFSYDVKMKEKGDIPEGYSVSREKKERFSLILESASTNQTSMYLCASSLGLYEQYFGPGTRLTVT.

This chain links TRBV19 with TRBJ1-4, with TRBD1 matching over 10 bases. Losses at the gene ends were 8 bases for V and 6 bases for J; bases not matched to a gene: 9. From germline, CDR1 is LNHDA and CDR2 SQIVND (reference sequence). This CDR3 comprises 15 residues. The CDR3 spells CASLSRGTGDEKLFF. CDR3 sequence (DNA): TGTGCCAGTCTCTCAAGGGGGACAGGGGATGAAAAACTGTTTTTT.

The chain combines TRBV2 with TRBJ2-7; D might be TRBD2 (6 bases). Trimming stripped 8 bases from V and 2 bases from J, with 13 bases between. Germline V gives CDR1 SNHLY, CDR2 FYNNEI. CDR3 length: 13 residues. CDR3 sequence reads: CASRSGAPYEQYF. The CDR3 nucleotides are TGTGCCAGCCGCTCGGGAGCTCCCTACGAGCAGTACTTC.

The CDR3 nucleotides are TGTGCCAGCAGTTTAAGCGGCAGTTTCTATGGCTACACCTTC. Encoded protein: CASSLSGSFYGYTF. The rearrangement links TRBV27 to TRBJ1-2; D remains ambiguous. Germline V gene sequence: CDR1 MNHEY, CDR2 SMNVEV (reference sequence). Trimming stripped 2 bases from V and 4 bases from J, with 11 bases between. The CDR3 has 14 residues.

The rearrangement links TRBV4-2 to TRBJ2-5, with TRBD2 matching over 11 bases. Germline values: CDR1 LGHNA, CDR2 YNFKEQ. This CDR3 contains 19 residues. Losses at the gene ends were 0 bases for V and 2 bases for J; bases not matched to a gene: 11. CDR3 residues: CASSQDHKTSGDSQETQYF. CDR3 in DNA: TGTGCCAGCAGCCAAGATCATAAGACTAGCGGGGATTCTCAAGAGACCCAGTACTTC.

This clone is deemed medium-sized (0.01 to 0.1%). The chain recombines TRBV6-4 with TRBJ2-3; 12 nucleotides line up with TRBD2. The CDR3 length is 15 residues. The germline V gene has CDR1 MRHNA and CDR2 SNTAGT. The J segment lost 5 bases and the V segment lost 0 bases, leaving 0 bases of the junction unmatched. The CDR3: CASSDSTSGGDTQYF. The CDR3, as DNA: TGTGCCAGCAGTGACTCGACTAGCGGGGGAGATACGCAGTATTTT.

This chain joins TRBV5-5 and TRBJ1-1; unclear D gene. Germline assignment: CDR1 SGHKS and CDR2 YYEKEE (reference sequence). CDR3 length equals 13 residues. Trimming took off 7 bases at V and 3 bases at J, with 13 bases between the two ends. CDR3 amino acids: CASLGVGDTEAFF. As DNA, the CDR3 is TGTGCCAGCCTCGGGGTGGGTGACACTGAAGCTTTCTTT.

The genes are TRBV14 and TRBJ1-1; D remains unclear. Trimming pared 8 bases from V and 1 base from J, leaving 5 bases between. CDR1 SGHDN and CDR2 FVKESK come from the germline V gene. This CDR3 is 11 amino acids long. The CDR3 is CASPRNTEAFF. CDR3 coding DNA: TGTGCCAGCCCCCGGAACACTGAAGCTTTCTTT.

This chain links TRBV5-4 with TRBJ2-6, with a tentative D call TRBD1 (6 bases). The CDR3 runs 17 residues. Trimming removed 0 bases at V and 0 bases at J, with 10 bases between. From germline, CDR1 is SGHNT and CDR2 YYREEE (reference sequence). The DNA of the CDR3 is TGTGCCAGCAGCTTGGGTGGACAGATCTCTGGGGCCAACGTCCTGACTTTC. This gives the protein CASSLGGQISGANVLTF.

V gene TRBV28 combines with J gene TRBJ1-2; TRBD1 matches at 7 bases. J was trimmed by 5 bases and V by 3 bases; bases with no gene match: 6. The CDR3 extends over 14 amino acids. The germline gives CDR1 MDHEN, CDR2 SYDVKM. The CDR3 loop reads CASSLVGQVYGYTF. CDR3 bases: TGTGCCAGCAGTTTGGTCGGACAGGTTTATGGCTACACCTTC.

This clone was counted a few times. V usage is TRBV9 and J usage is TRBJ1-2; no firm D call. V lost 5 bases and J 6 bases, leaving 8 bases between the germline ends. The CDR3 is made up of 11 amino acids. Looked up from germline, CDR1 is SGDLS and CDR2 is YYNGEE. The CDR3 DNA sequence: TGTGCCAGCAGGGGGAGGAATGGCTACACCTTC. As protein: CASRGRNGYTF.

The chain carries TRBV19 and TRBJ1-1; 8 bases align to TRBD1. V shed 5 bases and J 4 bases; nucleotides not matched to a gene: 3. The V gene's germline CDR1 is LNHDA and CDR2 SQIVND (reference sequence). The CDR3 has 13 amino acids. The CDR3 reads CASSGQGGTEAFF. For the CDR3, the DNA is TGTGCCAGTAGTGGACAGGGAGGCACTGAAGCTTTCTTT.